Below are 18 T cell receptor beta chains sequenced from a single sample in a study of blood T cell repertoires in COVID-19. Measured with immunoSEQ multiplex PCR; TCRdb has only the in-frame clones, and not every one. The repertoire holds about 49,000 clones, with roughly 89% as singletons. The specimen was peripheral blood. All receptors come from a man over 45 with acute or convalescent COVID-19.

This chain links TRBV7-8 with TRBJ2-7; D gene uncertain. With 5 bases removed from V and 1 base from J, the gap between germline ends came to 12 bases. Germline values: CDR1 SGHVS, CDR2 FQNEAQ. This CDR3 region has 14 residues. The CDR3 nucleotides are TGTGCCAGCAGCCGAGGCGGAATTTCCTACGAGCAGTACTTC. Amino acid sequence: CASSRGGISYEQYF.

CDR3 sequence (DNA): TGTGCCAGCAGCGTAGCGGGGGGGGCGGAGACCCAGTACTTC. Translating it yields CASSVAGGAETQYF. The rearrangement links TRBV9 to TRBJ2-5, with 8 bases identical to TRBD2. The CDR3 runs to 14 residues. J was trimmed by 5 bases and V by 0 bases; bases with no gene match: 3. CDR1 and CDR2 from the germline V gene are SGDLS and YYNGEE.

Only a few counts were recorded for this clone. This chain connects TRBV30 to TRBJ1-2, with TRBD1 matching 7 bases. Germline V gives CDR1 GTSNPN, CDR2 SVGIG (reference sequence). The CDR3 is made up of 15 amino acids. The trim removed 0 bases at V and 4 bases at J, leaving 8 bases unmatched. This chain's CDR3 is CAWSVPTGRSYGYTF. The CDR3 nucleotides are TGTGCCTGGAGTGTCCCGACAGGGCGGAGCTATGGCTACACCTTC.

This chain links TRBV5-4 with TRBJ2-7; D is possibly TRBD2 (6 bases). V was cut by 5 bases and J by 7 bases, with 19 bases left in between. CDR1 is SGHNT and CDR2 is YYREEE in the germline V gene (reference sequence). The CDR3 length is 14 residues. CDR3 amino acids: CASSSLSGGAEQYF. The CDR3 DNA is TGTGCCAGCAGTTCCCTGTCCGGGGGAGCGGAGCAGTACTTC.

The chain couples TRBV4-3 to TRBJ2-2; D unclear. The ends were cut back, 1 base at V and 2 bases at J, with 5 bases in the middle. This CDR3 region has 14 residues. Germline V lookup: CDR1 LGHNA, CDR2 YSLEER. DNA for the CDR3: TGCGCCAGCAGCCAAGTCCGTAACACCGGGGAGCTGTTTTTT. Translation gives CASSQVRNTGELFF.

The V gene is TRBV12-5, the J gene TRBJ2-1; 10 bases align to TRBD2. The V gene end was trimmed by 2 bases and the J gene end by 4 bases; junction bases not matched to a gene: 2. This CDR3 is 15 amino acids long. Germline CDR1 is LGHNT and CDR2 is FRNRAP. DNA for the CDR3: TGTGCTAGTGGTTTGACTAGCGGGGTATACAATGAGCAGTTCTTC. Its translation: CASGLTSGVYNEQFF. Full variable domain (missing parts from reference TRBV12-5 and TRBJ2-1): DARVTQTPRHKVTEMGQEVTMRCQPILGHNTVFWYRQTMMQGLELLAYFRNRAPLDDSGMPKDRFSAEMPDATLATLKIQPSEPRDSAVYFCASGLTSGVYNEQFFGPGTRLTVL.

The CDR3 protein is CASSIEASYNSPLHF. In DNA, the CDR3 is TGTGCCAGCAGTATCGAGGCGTCCTATAATTCACCCCTCCACTTT. The chain carries TRBV6-5 and TRBJ1-6, with D uncertain. V lost 5 bases and J 1 base, leaving 9 bases between the germline ends. The CDR3 runs to 15 residues. Germline lookup yields CDR1 MNHEY and CDR2 SVGAGI.

This chain joins TRBV5-1 and TRBJ1-2, with no clear D. Per the germline V gene, CDR1 is SGHRS and CDR2 is YFSETQ. CDR3 length: 14 amino acids. Trimming cost V 3 bases and J 4 bases, with 13 bases left between them. CDR3 protein: CASSSSSLGYGYTF. In DNA, the CDR3 is TGCGCCAGCAGCTCCTCTAGTCTTGGCTATGGCTACACCTTC.

The genes are TRBV29-1 and TRBJ1-3; 9 positions agree with TRBD1. The CDR3 is 15 amino acids. V shed 7 bases and J 4 bases; nucleotides not matched to a gene: 11. Germline V lookup: CDR1 SQVTM, CDR2 ANQGSEA. The CDR3 sequence: CSAIDADRGGNTIYF. DNA of the CDR3: TGCAGCGCTATAGACGCGGACAGGGGAGGAAACACCATATATTTT.

The rearrangement joins TRBV28 to TRBJ2-3, with 10 nucleotides matching TRBD1. Unmatched junction bases numbered 3, after V lost 6 bases and J lost 0 bases. Per the germline V gene, CDR1 is MDHEN and CDR2 is SYDVKM. There are 15 residues in the CDR3. CDR3 nucleotides: TGTGCCAGCAGGACAGGGGGCATGAGCACAGATACGCAGTATTTT. Protein product: CASRTGGMSTDTQYF.

The chain recombines TRBV10-3 with TRBJ2-3; 9 nucleotides agree with TRBD2. CDR1 ENHRY and CDR2 SYGVKD come from the germline V gene. V lost 2 bases to trimming and J lost 9 bases; unmatched junction nucleotides: 3. The CDR3 covers 13 residues. The CDR3 reads CAISEGAGGTQYF. The CDR3 DNA reads as TGTGCCATCAGTGAGGGAGCGGGGGGAACGCAGTATTTT.

This sequence joins TRBV12-5 and TRBJ2-3; 9 positions match TRBD2. This CDR3 has 14 residues. Trimming took 3 bases from V and 5 from J; bases not matched to a gene: 3. CDR1 is LGHNT and CDR2 is FRNRAP in the germline V gene. This chain's CDR3 is CASGLAGGGDTQYF. The CDR3 region has the DNA TGTGCTAGTGGTTTAGCGGGGGGAGGAGATACGCAGTATTTT.

The chain carries TRBV5-6 and TRBJ2-3, with a possible D match to TRBD2 (5 bases). Germline V gene lookup returns CDR1 SGHDT and CDR2 YYEEEE. This CDR3 comprises 14 residues. Trimming took 3 bases from V and 4 from J, leaving 12 bases between them. As DNA, the CDR3 is TGTGCCAGCAGCTCTGGACTGGCCTCAGATACGCAGTATTTT. Protein: CASSSGLASDTQYF.

This clone is labeled as medium-sized. The V call is TRBV7-9, the J call TRBJ1-3, with D possibly TRBD1 on 5 matching bases. The germline gives CDR1 SEHNR, CDR2 FQNEAQ (reference sequence). This CDR3 is 17 amino acids long. Trimming removed 5 bases from V and 6 bases from J, with 23 bases in between. For the CDR3, the DNA is TGTGCCAGCAGCCCGTTCCCGGACCCCAGGGAGGAAAACACCATATATTTT. Translation: CASSPFPDPREENTIYF.

This clone was seen just once. This rearrangement joins TRBV21-1 to TRBJ1-5. TRBV21-1 is reported as a pseudogene. The length of the CDR3 is 16 residues. CDR3 sequence reads: CASNPCGSSGNQPQHF. Written as DNA, the CDR3 is TGTGCCAGCAACCCCTGCGGGAGCTCGGGCAATCAGCCCCAGCATTTT.

This clone was observed a handful of times. The V call is TRBV28, the J call TRBJ1-4, with D possibly TRBD1 on 5 matching bases. The CDR3 covers 18 residues. Germline CDR1 and CDR2: MDHEN and SYDVKM. V was shortened by 5 bases and J by 0 bases, with 19 bases between the two germline ends. The DNA of the CDR3 is TGTGCCAGCAGTCCCCGGACGTTATGGGGCGCAACTAATGAAAAACTGTTTTTT. Amino acid sequence: CASSPRTLWGATNEKLFF.

The rearrangement uses TRBV14 and TRBJ1-2; D is unclear. V was pared by 2 bases and J by 2 bases, with 6 bases between. The length of the CDR3 is 13 residues. In germline, CDR1 is SGHDN, CDR2 FVKESK. CDR3 amino acids: CASSQRVNYGYTF. The DNA of the CDR3 is TGTGCCAGCAGCCAACGCGTAAACTATGGCTACACCTTC. The whole variable domain, filled in from reference TRBV14 and TRBJ1-2, reads EAGVTQFPSHSVIEKGQTVTLRCDPISGHDNLYWYRRVMGKEIKFLLHFVKESKQDESGMPNNRFLAERTGGTYSTLKVQPAELEDSGVYFCASSQRVNYGYTFGSGTRLTVV.

The rearrangement joins TRBV6-2 or TRBV6-3 to TRBJ1-1, with a weak D call TRBD1 (5 bases). The germline V gene encodes CDR1 MNHEY and CDR2 SVGEGT. Trimming took 2 bases from V and 5 from J, leaving 15 bases between them. The CDR3 runs 15 residues. The CDR3 loop is CASSYGGGGGTEAFF. CDR3 sequence (DNA): TGTGCCAGCAGTTACGGCGGCGGGGGAGGGACTGAAGCTTTCTTT.